The rows below give T cell receptor beta chains drawn from one sample of a study of T cell repertoires in cytomegalovirus infection. TCRdb passed the reads through MiXCR, listing each CDR3 protein once. The top ten hold roughly 13% of the sample, which has 350,000 to 550,000 distinct CDR3 sequences, about a third seen once. Sample: PBMCs. These receptors came from a human donor in good health (CMV status not recorded). Some clones in this sample may be carry-over from other donors' samples. The conserved cysteine and the conserved F or W are not part of the CDR3 here. Each record gives: clone size, V gene, CDR3 protein. Expanded clones are given a class, and other clones once, few, many or no size at all.

clone size: .; V gene: TRBV18; CDR3 protein: ASSPRQESNYGYT
clone size: many; V gene: TRBV7-8; CDR3 protein: ASSFLTPNREITGELF
clone size: many; V gene: TRBV19; CDR3 protein: ASSIRGITEAF
clone size: few; V gene: TRBV7-9; CDR3 protein: ASSSHLSTDTQY
clone size: .; V gene: TRBV14; CDR3 protein: ASSQTWTGDEKLF
clone size: .; V gene: TRBV7-8; CDR3 protein: ASSFLMGDRAYGYT
clone size: .; V gene: TRBV6-1; CDR3 protein: ASTDSGYT
clone size: .; V gene: TRBV2; CDR3 protein: ASSEEEGPYGYT
clone size: few; V gene: TRBV7-2; CDR3 protein: ASSLSRTVRTYEQY
clone size: few; V gene: TRBV6-6; CDR3 protein: ASSFGGHYEQF
clone size: .; V gene: TRBV2; CDR3 protein: ASSAQGVVSNEQF
clone size: .; V gene: TRBV7-6; CDR3 protein: ASSLGGKWRTDTQY
clone size: few; V gene: TRBV7-2; CDR3 protein: ASSLKGVSPYEQY
clone size: .; V gene: TRBV2; CDR3 protein: ASRPATRETQY
clone size: .; V gene: TRBV11-2; CDR3 protein: ASSRGGHLNNEQF
clone size: few; V gene: TRBV2; CDR3 protein: ASKSGGMETQY
clone size: many; V gene: TRBV6-1; CDR3 protein: ASSGDQETQY
clone size: few; V gene: TRBV4-3; CDR3 protein: ASSQTQGNQPQH
clone size: .; V gene: TRBV7-9; CDR3 protein: ASSLDGVNYEQY
clone size: .; V gene: TRBV20-1; CDR3 protein: SEKRAIRDQQF
clone size: few; V gene: TRBV12-3/TRBV12-4; CDR3 protein: ASSLSGGGASSYNEQF
clone size: .; V gene: TRBV24-1; CDR3 protein: ATSVPGQGGWPYNSPLH
clone size: few; V gene: TRBV12-3/TRBV12-4; CDR3 protein: ASSFGTESTGELF
clone size: many; V gene: TRBV28; CDR3 protein: ASSLGDREYQPQH
clone size: .; V gene: TRBV10-3; CDR3 protein: AITLGSTVGEPAPG
clone size: many; V gene: TRBV12-3/TRBV12-4; CDR3 protein: ASRKDSSSYEQY
clone size: few; V gene: TRBV20-1; CDR3 protein: SASEGQGPGELF
clone size: many; V gene: TRBV6-5; CDR3 protein: ASSYSDGTYEQY
clone size: few; V gene: TRBV5-4; CDR3 protein: ASSSGLLTYEQY
clone size: few; V gene: TRBV19; CDR3 protein: ASTGGPNTEAF
clone size: .; V gene: TRBV20-1; CDR3 protein: SARVGPSTDTQY
clone size: few; V gene: TRBV6-1; CDR3 protein: ASSENSLSPQH
clone size: .; V gene: TRBV20-1; CDR3 protein: SARDYRAYEQY
clone size: .; V gene: TRBV7-2; CDR3 protein: ASSPRSGGAATSYEQY
clone size: .; V gene: TRBV27; CDR3 protein: ASSTGGSEKLF
clone size: .; V gene: TRBV6-1; CDR3 protein: ASSEGYIQY
clone size: many; V gene: TRBV7-9; CDR3 protein: ASSSGTGDPEAF
clone size: .; V gene: TRBV19; CDR3 protein: ASRVTGAGNTEAF
clone size: .; V gene: TRBV7-4; CDR3 protein: ASSFNPPVTEAF
clone size: few; V gene: TRBV3-1; CDR3 protein: ASSINYEQY
clone size: .; V gene: TRBV11-2; CDR3 protein: ASRTLRGGFETQY
clone size: .; V gene: TRBV5-5; CDR3 protein: ASAVSNYEQY
clone size: .; V gene: TRBV5-5; CDR3 protein: ASSTGPGEHYGYT
clone size: .; V gene: TRBV20-1; CDR3 protein: SAHHLGLAGDPLREQY
clone size: .; V gene: TRBV6-6; CDR3 protein: ASSYADQGQGMGYT
clone size: .; V gene: TRBV11-2; CDR3 protein: ASSLGHPSYNEQF
clone size: few; V gene: TRBV10-3; CDR3 protein: AINTGGGAQETQY
clone size: .; V gene: TRBV6-2/TRBV6-3; CDR3 protein: ASRHLTSLNTGELF
clone size: many; V gene: TRBV4-3; CDR3 protein: ASSQDQGPGELF
clone size: .; V gene: TRBV7-8; CDR3 protein: ASSPGEGEGPLH
clone size: .; V gene: TRBV7-9; CDR3 protein: ASSLVVEKLF
clone size: .; V gene: TRBV4-1; CDR3 protein: ASSQVHGEVETQY
clone size: many; V gene: TRBV7-8; CDR3 protein: ASSMGAAGYEQY
clone size: .; V gene: TRBV19; CDR3 protein: AIKFRENTEAF